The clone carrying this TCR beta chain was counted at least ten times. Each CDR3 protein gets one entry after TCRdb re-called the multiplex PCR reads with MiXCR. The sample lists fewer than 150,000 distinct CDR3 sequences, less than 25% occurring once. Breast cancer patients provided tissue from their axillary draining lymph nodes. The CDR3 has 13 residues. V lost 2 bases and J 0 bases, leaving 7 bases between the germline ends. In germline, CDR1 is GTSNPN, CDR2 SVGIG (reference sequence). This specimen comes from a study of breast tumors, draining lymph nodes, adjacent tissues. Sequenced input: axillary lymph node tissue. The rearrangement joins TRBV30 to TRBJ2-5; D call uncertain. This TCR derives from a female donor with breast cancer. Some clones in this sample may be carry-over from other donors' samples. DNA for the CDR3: TGTGCCTGGAGTCGCTCGAACCAAGAGACCCAGTACTTC. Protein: CAWSRSNQETQYF.